Below, one T cell receptor (beta chain) is given with its context. Its specificity is unknown. This sample stems from a study of cytomegalovirus exposure and HLA in healthy donors. With 60 Vbeta and 13 Jbeta primers, the PCR was carried out. The repertoire was sequenced with immunoSEQ multiplex PCR; TCRdb's copy has only in-frame clones and lacks some. Among 65,000 to 100,000 clones, roughly 80% were seen once, and the ten largest hold approximately 2%. Overall study results and limits: Later analysis associated a missense DCLRE1C variant with TCR beta V- and J-gene trimming.

This TCR was recovered from a man aged 35-49 years in good health and CMV-seronegative. Input material: PBMCs.

CDR3 loop: CASKSLLENEQFF. The CDR3 DNA reads TGCGCCAGCAAGTCCCTACTAGAAAATGAGCAGTTCTTC. The chain joins TRBV4-1 to TRBJ2-1; maybe TRBD2 (5 bases). V was pared by 7 bases and J by 7 bases, with 14 bases between. The germline V gene encodes CDR1 MGHRA and CDR2 YSYEKL. The CDR3 runs 13 residues.